One sample yielded the 30 T cell receptor beta chains listed below, sequenced in a study of PD-1 blockade in classical Hodgkin lymphoma. Using immunoSEQ multiplex PCR, the repertoire was profiled, and TCRdb retains in-frame clones only, with some absent. The data hold tens of thousands of clones, with roughly four fifths observed a single time. Time point indicated: cycle 4 day 1 (C4D1), after around six weeks of nivolumab. Relapses following autologous stem cell transplantation were seen in all patients, with brentuximab vedotin exposure varying. Magnetic depletion of unwanted cells isolated CD4+ T cells from thawed PBMCs. Specimen: CD4+ T cells from blood, collected before the fourth cycle of nivolumab. The receptors stem from a human donor with classical Hodgkin lymphoma.

This clone was picked up one time. J is TRBJ2-2 and V is TRBV7-9, with 7 bases matching TRBD1. V trimming: 5 bases; J trimming: 3 bases; junction bases outside the gene matches: 9. Germline CDR1 SEHNR, CDR2 FQNEAQ (reference sequence). The CDR3 totals 16 residues. The CDR3 DNA reads TGTGCCAGCAGCACGGACAGGCTACTGTACACCGGGGAGCTGTTTTTT. Translated, it gives CASSTDRLLYTGELFF.

This clone was found once. The chain has TRBV11-2 and TRBJ2-5; perhaps TRBD1 as D (6 bases). There are 15 residues in the CDR3. The germline gives CDR1 SGHAT, CDR2 FQNNGV. V lost 4 bases, J lost 2 bases, and 14 bases lay in between. DNA for the CDR3: TGTGCCAGCAGCTCACTGAGGGGGAAACAAGAGACCCAGTACTTC. Protein product: CASSSLRGKQETQYF.

The chain couples TRBV2 to TRBJ2-7, with a weak D call TRBD1 (6 bases). This CDR3 region has 14 residues. V gave up 5 bases and J gave up 3 bases, with 14 bases separating them. Germline-derived CDR1 and CDR2 are SNHLY and FYNNEI. The chain's CDR3 is CASSSGTRNYEQYF. The CDR3 DNA reads TGTGCCAGCAGTTCCGGGACAAGAAACTACGAGCAGTACTTC.

The V gene is TRBV7-2, the J gene TRBJ1-2, with D tentatively TRBD1 (5 bases). Trimming left V 1 base short and J 3 bases short, with 9 bases between. The V gene's germline CDR1 is SGHTA and CDR2 FQGNSA. The CDR3 runs 14 residues. CDR3 nucleotides: TGTGCCAGCAGCTTAGTGACAGCGGACTATGGCTACACCTTC. As protein: CASSLVTADYGYTF.

The gene calls are TRBV7-9 and TRBJ2-3; D is undetermined. This CDR3 has 14 amino acids. V shed 1 base and J shed 9 bases, with 14 bases lying between them. The germline V gene has CDR1 SEHNR and CDR2 FQNEAQ (reference sequence). The CDR3 region has the DNA TGTGCCAGCAGCTTAGACTTGGTGGTAGGCACGCAGTATTTT. Its translation is CASSLDLVVGTQYF.

The chain has TRBV9 and TRBJ1-4; D gene unclear. Looked up from germline, CDR1 is SGDLS and CDR2 is YYNGEE. This CDR3 is built from 14 residues. Between the trimmed V and J ends, which lost 0 bases and 4 bases, there was a span of 7 bases. CDR3 loop: CASSVEGINEKLFF. CDR3 in DNA: TGTGCCAGCAGCGTAGAAGGGATTAATGAAAAACTGTTTTTT. Complete variable domain (other parts from reference TRBV9 and TRBJ1-4): DSGVTQTPKHLITATGQRVTLRCSPRSGDLSVYWYQQSLDQGLQFLIQYYNGEERAKGNILERFSAQQFPDLHSELNLSSLELGDSALYFCASSVEGINEKLFFGSGTQLSVL.

The chain employs TRBV5-6 and TRBJ2-3; D could derive from TRBD1 or TRBD2 (5 bases each). V was shortened by 4 bases and J by 2 bases, with 26 bases between the two germline ends. The CDR3 contains 19 residues. Germline V lookup: CDR1 SGHDT, CDR2 YYEEEE. CDR3 region: CASSPSEGSWRIATDTQYF. The CDR3 nucleotides read TGTGCCAGCAGCCCCAGCGAGGGGAGTTGGAGAATAGCCACAGATACGCAGTATTTT.

V and J are TRBV6-4 and TRBJ1-5, with D uncertain. V was clipped by 5 bases and J by 0 bases, with 26 bases between them. Germline V CDR1 and CDR2: MRHNA, SNTAGT. This CDR3 comprises 20 residues. The CDR3 coding sequence is TGTGCCAGCAGTCCAGGAAGCGGGCCGCCCCACATACATAGCAATCAGCCCCAGCATTTT. Translation gives CASSPGSGPPHIHSNQPQHF.

V gene TRBV28 combines with J gene TRBJ2-1; D is ambiguous. V dropped 6 bases and J dropped 0 bases, with 12 bases sitting between them. CDR1 and CDR2 (germline): MDHEN, SYDVKM. The CDR3 runs to 15 residues. The CDR3 sequence: CASRDAASSYNEQFF. DNA of the CDR3: TGTGCCAGCAGAGACGCGGCCAGCTCCTACAATGAGCAGTTCTTC. Together with reference TRBV28 and TRBJ2-1, the CDR3 gives the full variable domain: DVKVTQSSRYLVKRTGEKVFLECVQDMDHENMFWYRQDPGLGLRLIYFSYDVKMKEKGDIPEGYSVSREKKERFSLILESASTNQTSMYLCASRDAASSYNEQFFGPGTRLTVL.

The chain combines TRBV6-6 with TRBJ1-1; D is uncertain. The germline gives CDR1 MNHNY, CDR2 SVGAGI (reference sequence). The germline V and J ends were trimmed by 0 bases and 3 bases, with 11 bases remaining between them. CDR3 length: 15 residues. This CDR3 is CASSYSSRVYTEAFF. The CDR3 DNA follows: TGTGCCAGCAGTTACTCGAGTAGGGTTTACACTGAAGCTTTCTTT.

This chain connects TRBV28 to TRBJ2-3; a weak D match, TRBD1 (5 bases). Trimming shortened V by 5 bases and J by 2 bases, and 17 bases separated the two germline ends. CDR3 size: 16 residues. Germline assignment: CDR1 MDHEN and CDR2 SYDVKM. The DNA of the CDR3 is TGTGCCAGCAGTGACATGGGCAGGGTACTCACAGATACGCAGTATTTT. This translates into CASSDMGRVLTDTQYF.

The rearrangement joins TRBV30 to TRBJ1-1, with TRBD1 as a possible D gene (6 bases). The CDR3 loop spans 13 amino acids. V lost 1 base, J lost 5 bases, and 11 bases lay in between. The V gene's germline CDR1 is GTSNPN and CDR2 SVGIG (reference sequence). CDR3 bases: TGTGCCTGGAGTGGAAAGGGGGGTACTGAAGCTTTCTTT. Its protein is CAWSGKGGTEAFF.

V gene TRBV11-2 combines with J gene TRBJ1-2, with a weak D call TRBD1 (5 bases). The V end was cut by 1 base, the J end by 5 bases, with 20 bases between. This CDR3 spans 17 amino acids. CDR1 is SGHAT and CDR2 is FQNNGV in the germline V gene. The CDR3 DNA reads as TGTGCCAGCAGCTTAGCCACCTTACGGGACGGAGCGTATGGCTACACCTTC. Protein: CASSLATLRDGAYGYTF.

The chain employs TRBV6-5 and TRBJ2-1, with 9 positions matching TRBD2. Germline V gene lookup returns CDR1 MNHEY and CDR2 SVGAGI. This CDR3 has 15 amino acids. The ends lost 5 bases at V and 4 bases at J; junction bases unmatched: 6. The CDR3 DNA reads as TGTGCCAGCAGTGTGGGGACTAGCAAATACAATGAGCAGTTCTTC. This gives the protein CASSVGTSKYNEQFF.

The chain couples TRBV6-5 to TRBJ1-1; D unclear. The length of the CDR3 is 15 residues. The V gene lost 0 bases and the J gene lost 0 bases, with 8 bases spanning the gap. The germline CDR1 and CDR2 sequences are MNHEY and SVGAGI. The CDR3 region is CASSYSSTLNTEAFF. The CDR3 DNA reads TGTGCCAGCAGTTACTCTTCCACGTTGAACACTGAAGCTTTCTTT.

This sequence joins TRBV28 and TRBJ2-5; D unclear. The CDR3 sequence is 16 residues long. V was pared by 5 bases and J by 3 bases, with 19 bases between. The germline CDR1 and CDR2 sequences are MDHEN and SYDVKM. CDR3 in amino acids: CASSVYRAQSEETQYF. CDR3 nucleotide sequence: TGTGCCAGCAGTGTATACCGGGCTCAATCCGAAGAGACCCAGTACTTC.

The chain employs TRBV27 and TRBJ1-1, with 9 bases lining up with TRBD1. V was clipped by 6 bases and J by 0 bases; unmatched bases: 8. The CDR3 has 16 amino acids. The V gene's germline CDR1 is MNHEY and CDR2 SMNVEV (reference sequence). The CDR3 sequence: CASSGGTGQMNTEAFF. CDR3 nucleotides: TGTGCCAGCAGCGGGGGGACAGGGCAGATGAACACTGAAGCTTTCTTT.

V usage is TRBV30 and J usage is TRBJ2-1; tentatively, D is TRBD2 (8 bases). Germline assignment: CDR1 GTSNPN and CDR2 SVGIG (reference sequence). The CDR3 is 14 residues long. V gave up 4 bases and J gave up 6 bases, with 16 bases separating them. Here the CDR3 reads CAWNRGLGGNEQFF. The CDR3 coding sequence is TGTGCCTGGAACAGGGGACTAGGAGGCAATGAGCAGTTCTTC.

J is TRBJ2-3 and V is TRBV18; 11 bases are a match to TRBD2. The CDR3 covers 15 residues. The germline CDR1 and CDR2 sequences are KGHSH and LQKENI. The J segment lost 1 base and the V segment lost 5 bases, leaving 2 bases of the junction unmatched. DNA of the CDR3: TGTGCCAGCTCAGCGACTAGCGGGGGCACAGATACGCAGTATTTT. Its protein is CASSATSGGTDTQYF.

The V gene is TRBV7-3, the J gene TRBJ2-1; TRBD2 agrees at 13 bases. The V segment lost 5 bases and the J segment 2 bases; nucleotides outside the gene matches: 3. Germline assignment: CDR1 SGHTA and CDR2 FQGTGA. The CDR3 loop spans 16 amino acids. The CDR3 loop is CASSRLAGGPYNEQFF. The CDR3 bases are TGTGCCAGCAGCAGACTAGCGGGGGGCCCCTACAATGAGCAGTTCTTC.

A few counts support this clone. The V and J genes are TRBV11-2 and TRBJ1-6; D perhaps matches TRBD1 (5 bases). CDR3 length: 17 amino acids. The ends were cut back, 2 bases at V and 10 bases at J, with 21 bases in the middle. Germline V CDR1 and CDR2: SGHAT, FQNNGV. CDR3 sequence reads: CASSLLPGPKESSPLHF. The CDR3 DNA reads as TGTGCCAGCAGCTTACTACCGGGACCTAAAGAGAGCTCACCCCTCCACTTT. Supplemented by reference TRBV11-2 and TRBJ1-6, the full variable domain reads EAGVAQSPRYKIIEKRQSVAFWCNPISGHATLYWYQQILGQGPKLLIQFQNNGVVDDSQLPKDRFSAERLKGVDSTLKIQPAKLEDSAVYLCASSLLPGPKESSPLHFGNGTRLTVT.

The chain has TRBV18 and TRBJ2-2; D gene uncertain. Between the trimmed V and J ends, which lost 1 base and 5 bases, there was a span of 2 bases. The CDR3 totals 12 residues. Per germline, CDR1 KGHSH and CDR2 LQKENI. The CDR3 region has the DNA TGTGCCAGCTCACCACTTACCGGGGAGCTGTTTTTT. Amino acid sequence: CASSPLTGELFF.

The chain couples TRBV5-6 to TRBJ2-2; no reliable D call. Per germline, CDR1 SGHDT and CDR2 YYEEEE. The V gene lost 2 bases and the J gene lost 4 bases, with 6 bases spanning the gap. CDR3 length: 13 residues. CDR3 region: CASSFRSTGELFF. The CDR3, as DNA: TGTGCCAGCAGCTTTCGGAGCACCGGGGAGCTGTTTTTT.

The CDR3 protein is CAWSLDFRGRTDTQYF. For the CDR3, the DNA is TGTGCCTGGAGCCTTGATTTTCGGGGGCGCACAGATACGCAGTATTTT. V usage is TRBV30 and J usage is TRBJ2-3, with D possibly being TRBD1 or TRBD2 (6 bases each). Per germline, CDR1 GTSNPN and CDR2 SVGIG (reference sequence). The CDR3 loop spans 16 amino acids. Trimming pared 3 bases from V and 1 base from J, leaving 17 bases between.

The chain carries TRBV5-1 and TRBJ2-1; D is perhaps TRBD1 or TRBD2 (5 bases each). V was cut by 1 base and J by 9 bases, with 17 bases left in between. Per the germline V gene, CDR1 is SGHRS and CDR2 is YFSETQ. CDR3 length: 15 residues. The CDR3 bases are TGCGCCAGCAGCTTGAGTTTTGGGGCGGGTCGTGAGCAGTTCTTC. Protein product: CASSLSFGAGREQFF.

The V call is TRBV18, the J call TRBJ2-4, with TRBD1 matching over 7 bases. Germline values: CDR1 KGHSH, CDR2 LQKENI. The CDR3 consists of 18 residues. V shed 3 bases and J 6 bases; nucleotides not matched to a gene: 17. The CDR3 DNA reads as TGTGCCAGCTCACCTAGGCCAATTTTACAGGGGCTAGGAAACATTCAGTACTTC. It is translated as CASSPRPILQGLGNIQYF.

The chain links TRBV2 to TRBJ2-1, with 10 bases identical to TRBD2. The CDR3 spans 16 residues. The junction had 6 bases not matched to a gene; V was cut back by 1 base and J by 6 bases. The germline CDR1 and CDR2 sequences are SNHLY and FYNNEI. CDR3 in DNA: TGTGCCAGCAGTGAAGTGAGAGCGGGGGGGGCCAATGAGCAGTTCTTC. Protein: CASSEVRAGGANEQFF.

Comments on this clone: Other DNA sequences in this sample translate to the same CDR3. V is TRBV5-6 and J is TRBJ1-1, with unresolved D. CDR1 and CDR2 from the germline V gene are SGHDT and YYEEEE. The ends were cut back, 2 bases at V and 1 base at J, with 6 bases in the middle. The CDR3 sequence is 13 residues long. For the CDR3, the DNA is TGTGCCAGCAGCTTTGGTAGGAACACTGAAGCTTTCTTT. It is translated as CASSFGRNTEAFF.

CDR3 nucleotides: TGTGCCAGCAGAACAGGGAACGAAAACACCATATATTTT. This gives the protein CASRTGNENTIYF. The genes are TRBV28 and TRBJ1-3; the D gene is possibly TRBD1 (6 bases). V lost 6 bases, J lost 6 bases, and 12 bases lay in between. Germline values: CDR1 MDHEN, CDR2 SYDVKM. The CDR3 loop spans 13 amino acids.

The chain uses TRBV6-5 and TRBJ1-1; possibly TRBD1 for D (5 bases). With 3 bases removed from V and 4 bases from J, the gap between germline ends came to 12 bases. The germline V gene encodes CDR1 MNHEY and CDR2 SVGAGI. The CDR3 has 14 residues. The CDR3 here is CASSYSPRGTEAFF. As DNA, the CDR3 is TGTGCCAGCAGTTATTCCCCAAGGGGCACTGAAGCTTTCTTT.